The 32 T cell receptor beta chains below were found in one sample sequenced in a study of cytomegalovirus exposure and HLA in healthy donors. The PCR ran on 60 Vbeta and 13 Jbeta primers. Sequencing was performed with immunoSEQ multiplex PCR; in TCRdb, only in-frame clones are kept and a portion is missing. Of around 100,000 clones listed, over 60% are singletons. Sequenced sample: PBMCs. These TCRs come from a man aged 25-45 years in good health and CMV-seropositive.

V usage is TRBV6-5 and J usage is TRBJ1-4; D may be TRBD1 (6 bases). Trimming cost V 0 bases and J 8 bases, with 13 bases left between them. Germline CDR1 MNHEY, CDR2 SVGAGI. This CDR3 is built from 15 residues. The CDR3 reads CASSYSWTAREKLFF. DNA for the CDR3: TGTGCCAGCAGTTACTCATGGACAGCTAGAGAAAAACTGTTTTTT.

In this sample, this clone turned up a few times. The gene calls are TRBV10-1 and TRBJ1-1; D ambiguous. V was cut by 3 bases and J by 1 base, with 6 bases left in between. This CDR3 is built from 13 residues. Germline-derived CDR1 and CDR2 are WNHNN and SYGVQD (reference sequence). In nucleotides, the CDR3 is TGCGCCAGCAGTGACGGGTCGAACACTGAAGCTTTCTTT. Translation gives CASSDGSNTEAFF.

J is TRBJ2-1 and V is TRBV15, with 10 bases matching TRBD2. Trimming at V came to 2 bases and at J to 4 bases, leaving 8 bases not matched to a gene. This CDR3 spans 17 amino acids. Germline lookup yields CDR1 LNHNV and CDR2 YYDKDF (reference sequence). The CDR3: CATSRQAGGPIYNEQFF. In DNA form, the CDR3 reads TGTGCCACCAGCAGACAAGCGGGGGGGCCGATATACAATGAGCAGTTCTTC.

This chain joins TRBV5-4 and TRBJ2-2; weak D call: TRBD1 (5 bases). This CDR3 has 15 amino acids. Germline V gives CDR1 SGHNT, CDR2 YYREEE (reference sequence). The ends were cut back, 0 bases at V and 7 bases at J, with 13 bases in the middle. The CDR3 loop reads CASSLGAEDIGELFF. The CDR3 DNA reads as TGTGCCAGCAGCTTGGGGGCAGAGGACATCGGGGAGCTGTTTTTT.

On this clone: Germline and junction disagree at one end, which may indicate a read error. The rearrangement uses TRBV28 and TRBJ1-2, with 7 bases fitting TRBD1. CDR1 and CDR2 from the germline V gene are MDHEN and SYDVKM. The CDR3 length is 15 residues. CDR3 in DNA: TGTGCCAGCAGTCCGCCCGGGACAGCCTCGGGTGGCTACCCCTTC. The encoded protein is CASSPPGTASGGYPF.

This clone has a handful of counts. Germline and junction disagree at one end, which may indicate a read error. The rearrangement uses TRBV5-1 and TRBJ1-2; possibly TRBD1 for D (6 bases). Germline CDR1 is SGHRS and CDR2 is YFSETQ. The CDR3 has 15 amino acids. The CDR3 DNA follows: TGCGCCAGCAGCTGGGGGTTGGACAGTTCCTATGGCTACCCCTTC. This sequence encodes CASSWGLDSSYGYPF.

In nucleotides, the CDR3 is TGTGCCAGCAGATATAAGAGCTCCTACAATGAGCAGTTCTTC. This gives the protein CASRYKSSYNEQFF. V and J are TRBV27 and TRBJ2-1; D gene ambiguous. V lost 6 bases, J lost 0 bases, and 9 bases lay in between. This CDR3 has 14 amino acids. Per the germline V gene, CDR1 is MNHEY and CDR2 is SMNVEV (reference sequence).

This chain joins TRBV6-5 and TRBJ2-3, with TRBD2 matching 12 bases. CDR1 and CDR2 (germline): MNHEY, SVGAGI. The CDR3 loop spans 16 amino acids. J was trimmed by 6 bases and V by 2 bases; bases with no gene match: 6. CDR3 in amino acids: CASSYELAGGSDTQYF. CDR3 in DNA: TGTGCCAGCAGTTACGAACTAGCGGGGGGTTCGGATACGCAGTATTTT.

The rearrangement joins TRBV4-3 to TRBJ2-7, with D possibly being TRBD1 (5 bases). The CDR3 loop spans 14 amino acids. Germline V gives CDR1 LGHNA, CDR2 YSLEER. Trimming stripped 0 bases from V and 3 bases from J, with 9 bases between. CDR3 sequence: CASSQDIGVYEQYF. CDR3 sequence (DNA): TGCGCCAGCAGCCAAGATATAGGGGTCTACGAGCAGTACTTC.

The V gene is TRBV7-3, the J gene TRBJ2-3; TRBD2 matches 9 bases. V was pared by 3 bases and J by 4 bases, with 5 bases of the junction left unmatched. Germline-derived CDR1 and CDR2 are SGHTA and FQGTGA. CDR3 length: 15 residues. The CDR3 spells CASSLGAGGADTQYF. Here the CDR3 DNA reads TGTGCCAGCAGCTTGGGTGCGGGGGGGGCAGATACGCAGTATTTT.

This rearrangement joins TRBV7-9 to TRBJ2-7; no reliable D call. The CDR3 has 13 residues. Trimming removed 3 bases from V and 1 base from J, with 7 bases in between. The germline CDR1 and CDR2 sequences are SEHNR and FQNEAQ (reference sequence). CDR3 protein: CASSFQVSYEQYF. CDR3 coding DNA: TGTGCCAGCAGCTTTCAGGTTTCCTACGAGCAGTACTTC.

This chain connects TRBV7-9 to TRBJ1-1; no definite D call. This CDR3 contains 15 residues. In germline, CDR1 is SEHNR, CDR2 FQNEAQ (reference sequence). The V end was cut by 5 bases, the J end by 1 base, with 14 bases between. In DNA, the CDR3 is TGTGCCAGCAGCCCTGTGAGGGTCGGGAACACTGAAGCTTTCTTT. Protein product: CASSPVRVGNTEAFF.

J is TRBJ2-3 and V is TRBV5-4, with TRBD2 identical over 9 bases. CDR1 SGHNT and CDR2 YYREEE come from the germline V gene (reference sequence). After removal of 0 bases from V and 1 base from J, the junction contained 0 bases not matched to a gene. CDR3 length equals 15 residues. CDR3 sequence reads: CASSLGTSGTDTQYF. The CDR3 DNA reads TGTGCCAGCAGCTTGGGGACTAGCGGCACAGATACGCAGTATTTT.

The CDR3 reads CASSVDPGGANNEQFF. As DNA, the CDR3 is TGTGCCAGCAGCGTAGATCCGGGGGGGGCCAACAATGAGCAGTTCTTC. V usage is TRBV9 and J usage is TRBJ2-1; 8 bases fit TRBD2. V was pared by 0 bases and J by 5 bases, with 7 bases of the junction left unmatched. The CDR3 length is 16 residues. Germline loops: CDR1 SGDLS, CDR2 YYNGEE.

This chain connects TRBV28 to TRBJ1-2; 8 nucleotides match TRBD1. Trimming took 6 bases from V and 10 from J; bases not matched to a gene: 10. The CDR3 spans 13 residues. Germline CDR1 MDHEN, CDR2 SYDVKM. This chain's CDR3 is CASSPGQGVDYTF. The CDR3, as DNA: TGTGCCAGCAGCCCAGGACAGGGCGTAGACTACACCTTC.

This clone came up a few times. The chain joins TRBV27 to TRBJ2-7, with 7 bases matching TRBD1. With V trimmed by 0 bases and J by 3 bases, 8 bases remained unmatched. Germline values: CDR1 MNHEY, CDR2 SMNVEV (reference sequence). CDR3 length: 16 residues. The CDR3 DNA follows: TGTGCCAGCAGTTTATCGCGAGGGGGCATCGACTACGAGCAGTACTTC. Amino acids: CASSLSRGGIDYEQYF.

V and J are TRBV7-8 and TRBJ2-7; 11 bases agree with TRBD2. The CDR3 length is 19 residues. After removal of 5 bases from V and 3 bases from J, the junction contained 18 bases not matched to a gene. Germline values: CDR1 SGHVS, CDR2 FQNEAQ. CDR3 residues: CASSAPGRVLAGAFYEQYF. In nucleotides, the CDR3 is TGTGCCAGCAGCGCACCGGGACGGGTACTAGCGGGGGCCTTCTACGAGCAGTACTTC.

This clone was seen only a few times. V usage is TRBV19 and J usage is TRBJ1-1, with 8 nucleotides matching TRBD1. From germline, CDR1 is LNHDA and CDR2 SQIVND (reference sequence). CDR3 size: 17 residues. The V segment lost 7 bases and the J segment 4 bases; nucleotides outside the gene matches: 17. CDR3 nucleotide sequence: TGTGCCAGTAAACGGGTTCGGGCAGGGGGCAGGGGCACTGAAGCTTTCTTT. As protein: CASKRVRAGGRGTEAFF.

The chain uses TRBV9 and TRBJ1-1; TRBD1 agrees at 8 bases. The CDR3 extends over 14 amino acids. Trimming took 2 bases from V and 4 from J; bases not matched to a gene: 4. Germline V CDR1 and CDR2: SGDLS, YYNGEE. CDR3 nucleotide sequence: TGTGCCAGCAGCGTTGCGGACAGGGCCACTGAAGCTTTCTTT. Translated: CASSVADRATEAFF.

The chain carries TRBV5-1 and TRBJ2-5; 11 bases agree with TRBD2. The CDR3 runs 16 residues. Germline V lookup: CDR1 SGHRS, CDR2 YFSETQ. V was clipped by 2 bases and J by 1 base; unmatched bases: 4. The CDR3 bases are TGCGCCAGCAGCTTTGGGCTAGCGGGGGGCCAAGAGACCCAGTACTTC. Protein product: CASSFGLAGGQETQYF.

The gene calls are TRBV5-6 and TRBJ2-3, with 9 nucleotides matching TRBD2. The CDR3 totals 17 residues. Unmatched junction bases numbered 14, after V lost 3 bases and J lost 6 bases. CDR1 SGHDT and CDR2 YYEEEE come from the germline V gene. The CDR3 sequence is CASSSFNQAGGVDTQYF. Written as DNA, the CDR3 is TGTGCCAGCAGCTCCTTCAACCAAGCGGGGGGAGTGGATACGCAGTATTTT. The full variable domain, its missing parts supplied by reference TRBV5-6 and TRBJ2-3, is DAGVTQSPTHLIKTRGQQVTLRCSPKSGHDTVSWYQQALGQGPQFIFQYYEEEERQRGNFPDRFSGHQFPNYSSELNVNALLLGDSALYLCASSSFNQAGGVDTQYFGPGTRLTVL.

The chain couples TRBV28 to TRBJ2-1; D gene ambiguous. V dropped 0 bases and J dropped 6 bases, with 15 bases sitting between them. This CDR3 contains 16 residues. Per germline, CDR1 MDHEN and CDR2 SYDVKM. CDR3 nucleotides: TGTGCCAGCAGTTTATGGGCGGAGCCAACCCTCAATGAGCAGTTCTTC. It yields the protein CASSLWAEPTLNEQFF.

This clone was seen more than once but under ten times. The rearrangement joins TRBV21-1 to TRBJ1-6. TRBV21-1 constitutes a pseudogene. The CDR3 spans 15 residues. CDR3 protein: CASSQGGWRYSPLHF. DNA for the CDR3: TGTGCCAGCAGCCAAGGTGGGTGGCGGTATTCACCCCTCCACTTT.

The V and J genes are TRBV6-1 and TRBJ1-1, with D hard to call. Germline CDR1 and CDR2: MNHNS and SASEGT. There are 12 residues in the CDR3. Between the trimmed V and J ends, which lost 3 bases and 11 bases, there was a span of 13 bases. CDR3 protein: CASSDFVIPAFF. The CDR3, as DNA: TGTGCCAGCAGTGATTTTGTCATCCCCGCTTTCTTT.

The chain carries TRBV4-2 and TRBJ1-2; TRBD1 matches at 7 bases. Germline trimming cut 0 bases from V and 8 bases from J; bases unmatched to any gene: 12. The CDR3 spans 16 residues. Germline values: CDR1 LGHNA, CDR2 YNFKEQ. The DNA for the CDR3 is TGTGCCAGCAGCCAAGATGGGGGAAGGGACAGAGGCGGCTACACCTTC. It codes for CASSQDGGRDRGGYTF.

J is TRBJ1-5 and V is TRBV7-2; a weak D match, TRBD1 (5 bases). Trimming took off 5 bases at V and 2 bases at J, with 16 bases between the two ends. In germline, CDR1 is SGHTA, CDR2 FQGNSA. CDR3 length: 16 residues. The chain's CDR3 is CASSPQGLGGNQPQHF. The CDR3 bases are TGTGCCAGCAGCCCCCAAGGTTTAGGGGGCAATCAGCCCCAGCATTTT.

The chain has TRBV29-1 and TRBJ2-2, with TRBD1 identical over 7 bases. V gave up 6 bases and J gave up 0 bases; unmatched junction bases: 10. In germline, CDR1 is SQVTM, CDR2 ANQGSEA. This CDR3 spans 16 amino acids. This CDR3 is CSVWTGPTSNTGELFF. CDR3 sequence (DNA): TGCAGCGTCTGGACAGGCCCAACGTCGAACACCGGGGAGCTGTTTTTT.

This clone was observed a handful of times. This rearrangement joins TRBV5-1 to TRBJ1-5; no clear D. Trimming left V 4 bases short and J 0 bases short, with 8 bases between. Germline V gene sequence: CDR1 SGHRS, CDR2 YFSETQ. CDR3 length: 14 residues. The CDR3 nucleotides are TGCGCCAGCAGCCCGGACTCTAGCAATCAGCCCCAGCATTTT. Encoded protein: CASSPDSSNQPQHF.

V usage is TRBV18 and J usage is TRBJ1-6, with TRBD1 matching over 7 bases. V lost 6 bases and J lost 6; bases outside the gene matches: 20. Germline lookup yields CDR1 KGHSH and CDR2 LQKENI. The CDR3 has 19 residues. The chain's CDR3 is CASSIRGRTGGLGNSPLHF. Here the CDR3 DNA reads TGTGCCAGCTCTATTAGGGGAAGGACAGGAGGATTAGGTAATTCACCCCTCCACTTT.

To note about this clone: Relative to the germline gene, one junction end is altered; a read error may explain this. This rearrangement joins TRBV7-9 to TRBJ2-5; 13 bases line up with TRBD2. CDR3 size: 18 residues. Germline CDR1 SEHNR, CDR2 FQNEAQ (reference sequence). The CDR3 DNA is TGTTCCAGCAGCTTAAGCTGGACTAGCGGGGGTCTGCAAGAGACCCAGTACTTC. Translated: CSSSLSWTSGGLQETQYF.

The rearrangement uses TRBV5-5 and TRBJ2-7, with 7 bases aligning to TRBD1. The CDR3 has 15 amino acids. Germline V gene sequence: CDR1 SGHKS, CDR2 YYEKEE (reference sequence). V gave up 0 bases and J gave up 2 bases; unmatched junction bases: 5. In DNA, the CDR3 is TGTGCCAGCAGCTTGGCTGGGACAGTAGCCTACGAGCAGTACTTC. Amino acid sequence: CASSLAGTVAYEQYF.

The chain joins TRBV27 to TRBJ1-5; perhaps TRBD1 as D (6 bases). Trimming removed 6 bases from V and 7 bases from J, with 19 bases in between. The CDR3 totals 15 residues. Germline loops: CDR1 MNHEY, CDR2 SMNVEV (reference sequence). The CDR3 is CASSPNGTPRQPQHF. Here the CDR3 DNA reads TGTGCCAGCAGCCCAAACGGGACACCCCGCCAGCCCCAGCATTTT.